The clone carrying this T cell receptor (beta chain) was counted between two and nine times. Its antigen is not identified. V trimming: 0 bases; J trimming: 2 bases; junction bases outside the gene matches: 8. Germline V gene sequence: CDR1 SGHKS, CDR2 YYEKEE (reference sequence). The CDR3 extends over 17 amino acids. This specimen belongs to a study of cytomegalovirus exposure and HLA in healthy donors. General observations from the study: CMV serostatus was the only recorded immune exposure for donors. Across HLA loci, a later analysis found differing TCR association rates, with DRB1 most and HLA-C fewest. The study designated about 160 TCR beta chains cytomegalovirus-associated.

Researchers ran the PCR with 60 Vbeta and 13 Jbeta primers. Clones were read by immunoSEQ multiplex PCR, and TCRdb kept only the in-frame ones, dropping some. The sample has roughly 240,000 clones; 78% are singletons. The V and J genes are TRBV5-5 and TRBJ2-4; TRBD1 matches at 7 bases. Sequenced material: PBMCs. This sequence originates from a boy younger than 18 in good health and CMV-seronegative. As DNA, the CDR3 is TGTGCCAGCAGCTTGGTCAGGGACAGCTTACCCAAAAACATTCAGTACTTC. It is translated as CASSLVRDSLPKNIQYF.